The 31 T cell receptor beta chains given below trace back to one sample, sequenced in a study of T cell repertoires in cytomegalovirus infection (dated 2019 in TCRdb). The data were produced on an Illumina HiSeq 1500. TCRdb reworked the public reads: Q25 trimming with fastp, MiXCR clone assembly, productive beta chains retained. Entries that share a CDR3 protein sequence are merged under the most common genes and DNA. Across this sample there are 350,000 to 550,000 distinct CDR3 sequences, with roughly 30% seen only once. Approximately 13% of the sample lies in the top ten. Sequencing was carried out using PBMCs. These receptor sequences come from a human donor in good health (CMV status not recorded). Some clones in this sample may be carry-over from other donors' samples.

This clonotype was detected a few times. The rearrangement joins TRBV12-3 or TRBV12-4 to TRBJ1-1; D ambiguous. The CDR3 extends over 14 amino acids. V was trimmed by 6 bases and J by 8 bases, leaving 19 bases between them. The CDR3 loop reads CASSRSLGSREAFF. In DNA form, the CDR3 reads TGTGCCAGCAGCCGAAGTCTGGGGAGCAGGGAAGCTTTCTTT.

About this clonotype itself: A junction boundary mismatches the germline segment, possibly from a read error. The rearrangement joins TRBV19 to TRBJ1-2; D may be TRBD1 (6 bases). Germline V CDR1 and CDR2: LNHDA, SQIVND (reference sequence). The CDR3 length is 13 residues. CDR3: CASKFRGAQGYAF. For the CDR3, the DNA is TGTGCCAGTAAATTCCGGGGGGCCCAAGGCTACGCCTTC.

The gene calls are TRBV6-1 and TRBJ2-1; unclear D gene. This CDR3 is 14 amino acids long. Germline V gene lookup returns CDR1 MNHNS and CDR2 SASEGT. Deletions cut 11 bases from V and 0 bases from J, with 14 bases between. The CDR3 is CAATPEASYNEQFF. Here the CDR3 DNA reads TGTGCCGCGACCCCCGAGGCCTCCTACAATGAGCAGTTCTTC.

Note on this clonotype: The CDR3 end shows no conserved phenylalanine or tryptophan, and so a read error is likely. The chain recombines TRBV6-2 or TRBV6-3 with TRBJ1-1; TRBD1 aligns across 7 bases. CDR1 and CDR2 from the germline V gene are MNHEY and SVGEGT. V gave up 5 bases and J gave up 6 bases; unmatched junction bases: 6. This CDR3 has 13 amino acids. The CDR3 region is CASSKDRAAEAFC. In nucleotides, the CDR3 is TGTGCCAGCAGTAAAGACAGGGCCGCTGAAGCTTTCTGT.

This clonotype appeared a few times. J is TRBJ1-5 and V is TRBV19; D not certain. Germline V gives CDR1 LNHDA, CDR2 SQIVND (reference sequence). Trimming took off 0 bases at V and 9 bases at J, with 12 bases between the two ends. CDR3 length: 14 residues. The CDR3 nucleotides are TGTGCCAGTAGTATAGATCAAGTGTCTAGGCCCCAGCATTTT. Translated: CASSIDQVSRPQHF.

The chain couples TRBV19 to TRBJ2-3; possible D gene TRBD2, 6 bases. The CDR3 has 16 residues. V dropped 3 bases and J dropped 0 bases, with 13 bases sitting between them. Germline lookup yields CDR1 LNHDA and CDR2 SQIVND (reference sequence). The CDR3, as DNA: TGTGCCAGTAGTATTGGGGCGGGGTTAAGCACAGATACGCAGTATTTT. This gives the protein CASSIGAGLSTDTQYF.

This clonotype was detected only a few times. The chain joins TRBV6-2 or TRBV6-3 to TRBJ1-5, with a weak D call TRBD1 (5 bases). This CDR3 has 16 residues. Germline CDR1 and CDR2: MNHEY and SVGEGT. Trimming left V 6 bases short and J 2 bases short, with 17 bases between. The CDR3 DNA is TGTGCCAGCAGCATTACCACCAGGGTGGGCAATCAGCCCCAGCATTTT. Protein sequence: CASSITTRVGNQPQHF.

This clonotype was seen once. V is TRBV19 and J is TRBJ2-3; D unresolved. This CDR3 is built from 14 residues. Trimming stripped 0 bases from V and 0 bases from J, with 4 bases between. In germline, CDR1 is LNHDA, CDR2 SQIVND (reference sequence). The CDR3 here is CASSIDRSTDTQYF. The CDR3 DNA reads TGTGCCAGTAGTATAGATAGGAGCACAGATACGCAGTATTTT.

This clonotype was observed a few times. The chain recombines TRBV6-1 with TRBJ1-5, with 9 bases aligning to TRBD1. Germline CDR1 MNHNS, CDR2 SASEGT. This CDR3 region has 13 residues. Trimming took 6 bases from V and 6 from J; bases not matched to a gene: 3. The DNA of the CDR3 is TGTGCCAGCAGATCACAGGGGGCTCAGCCCCAGCATTTT. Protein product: CASRSQGAQPQHF.

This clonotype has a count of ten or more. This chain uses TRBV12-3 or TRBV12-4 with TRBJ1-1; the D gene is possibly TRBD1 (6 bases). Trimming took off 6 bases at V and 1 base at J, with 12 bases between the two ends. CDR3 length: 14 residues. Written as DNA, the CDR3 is TGTGCCAGCAGGCGATCGACAGGGAACACTGAAGCTTTCTTT. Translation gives CASRRSTGNTEAFF.

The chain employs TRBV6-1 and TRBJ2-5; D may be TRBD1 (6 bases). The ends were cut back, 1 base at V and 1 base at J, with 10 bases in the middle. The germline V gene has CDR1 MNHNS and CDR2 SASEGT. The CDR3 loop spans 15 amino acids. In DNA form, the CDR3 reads TGTGCCAGCAGTGAAGACCGGACAGTCCAAGAGACCCAGTACTTC. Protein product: CASSEDRTVQETQYF.

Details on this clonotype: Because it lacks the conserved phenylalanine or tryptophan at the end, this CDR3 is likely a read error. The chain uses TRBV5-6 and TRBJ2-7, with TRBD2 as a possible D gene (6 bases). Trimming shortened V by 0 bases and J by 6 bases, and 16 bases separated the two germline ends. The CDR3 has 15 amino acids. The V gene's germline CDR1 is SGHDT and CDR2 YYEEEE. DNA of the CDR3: TGTGCCAGCAGCTTGGAGGGAGGAGGGGTCACCGAGCAGTACTGC. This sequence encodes CASSLEGGGVTEQYC.

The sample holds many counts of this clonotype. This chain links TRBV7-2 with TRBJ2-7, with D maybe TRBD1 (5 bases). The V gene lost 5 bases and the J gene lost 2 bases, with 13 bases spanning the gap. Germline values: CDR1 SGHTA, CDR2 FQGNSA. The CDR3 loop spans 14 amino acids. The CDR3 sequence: CASSPRTYPYEQYF. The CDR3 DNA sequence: TGTGCCAGCAGCCCTCGGACATACCCCTACGAGCAGTACTTC.

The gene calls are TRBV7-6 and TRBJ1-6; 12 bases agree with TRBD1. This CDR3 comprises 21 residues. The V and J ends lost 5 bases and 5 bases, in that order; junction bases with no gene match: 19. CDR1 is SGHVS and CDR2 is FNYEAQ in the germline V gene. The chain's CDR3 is CASSRHSGTGGAGKHNSPLHF. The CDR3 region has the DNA TGTGCCAGCAGCCGACACTCCGGGACAGGGGGCGCAGGGAAGCATAATTCACCCCTCCACTTT.

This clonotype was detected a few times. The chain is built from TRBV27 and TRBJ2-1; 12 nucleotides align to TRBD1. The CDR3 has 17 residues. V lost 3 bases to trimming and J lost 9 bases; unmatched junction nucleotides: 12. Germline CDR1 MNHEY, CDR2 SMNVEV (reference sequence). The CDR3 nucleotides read TGTGCCAGCAGTTTGCCGCCGGGACAGGGGGCGCGCAGTGAGCAGTTCTTC. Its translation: CASSLPPGQGARSEQFF.

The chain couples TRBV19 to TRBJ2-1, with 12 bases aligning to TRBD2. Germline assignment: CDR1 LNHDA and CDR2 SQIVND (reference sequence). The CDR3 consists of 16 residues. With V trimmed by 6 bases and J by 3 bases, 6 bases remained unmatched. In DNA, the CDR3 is TGTGCCAGTAGGAATCTAGCGGGGGGGTTCTACAATGAGCAGTTCTTC. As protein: CASRNLAGGFYNEQFF.

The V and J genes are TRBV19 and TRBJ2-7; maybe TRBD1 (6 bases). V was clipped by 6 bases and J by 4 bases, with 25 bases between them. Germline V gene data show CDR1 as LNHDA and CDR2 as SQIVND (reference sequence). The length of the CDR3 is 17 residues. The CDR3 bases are TGTGCCAGTAGCCACCCCCCAGGGGACCTGGGAGTTTACGAGCAGTACTTC. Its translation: CASSHPPGDLGVYEQYF.

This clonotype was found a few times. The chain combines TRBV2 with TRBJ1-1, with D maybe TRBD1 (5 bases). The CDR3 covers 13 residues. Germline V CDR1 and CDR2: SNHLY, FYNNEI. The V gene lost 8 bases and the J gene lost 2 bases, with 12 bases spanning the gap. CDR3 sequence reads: CASWGVRNTEAFF. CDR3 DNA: TGTGCCAGCTGGGGGGTTAGAAACACTGAAGCTTTCTTT. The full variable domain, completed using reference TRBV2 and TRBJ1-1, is EPEVTQTPSHQVTQMGQEVILRCVPISNHLYFYWYRQILGQKVEFLVSFYNNEISEKSEIFDDQFSVERPDGSNFTLKIRSTKLEDSAMYFCASWGVRNTEAFFGQGTRLTVV.

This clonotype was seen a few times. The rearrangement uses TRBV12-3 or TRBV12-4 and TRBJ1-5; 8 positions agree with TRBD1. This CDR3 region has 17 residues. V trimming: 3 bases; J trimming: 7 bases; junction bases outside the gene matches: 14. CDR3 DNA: TGTGCCAGCAGTTTTAGCAGGGGGCGCGGGCCCATCCAGCCCCAGCATTTT. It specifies CASSFSRGRGPIQPQHF.

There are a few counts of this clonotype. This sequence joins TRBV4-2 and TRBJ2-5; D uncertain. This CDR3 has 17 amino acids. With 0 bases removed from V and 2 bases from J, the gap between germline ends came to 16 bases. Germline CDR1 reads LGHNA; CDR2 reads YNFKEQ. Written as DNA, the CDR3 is TGTGCCAGCAGCCAAGAGGACCAATTAAAAGGTCAAGAGACCCAGTACTTC. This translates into CASSQEDQLKGQETQYF.

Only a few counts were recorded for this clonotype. In DNA form, the CDR3 reads TGCGCCAGCAGCCAAGATAGTTACGCCTCGGAGCCCCAGCATTTT. It yields the protein CASSQDSYASEPQHF. The chain employs TRBV4-3 and TRBJ1-5; D not certain. With 0 bases removed from V and 8 bases from J, the gap between germline ends came to 14 bases. The CDR3 spans 15 residues. Germline lookup yields CDR1 LGHNA and CDR2 YSLEER.

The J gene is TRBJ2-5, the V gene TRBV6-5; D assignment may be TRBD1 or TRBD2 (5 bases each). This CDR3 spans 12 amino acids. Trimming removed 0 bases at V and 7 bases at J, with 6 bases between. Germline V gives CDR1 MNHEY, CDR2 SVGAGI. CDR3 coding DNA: TGTGCCAGCAGTTACTCTGGGGGGACCCAGTACTTC. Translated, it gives CASSYSGGTQYF.

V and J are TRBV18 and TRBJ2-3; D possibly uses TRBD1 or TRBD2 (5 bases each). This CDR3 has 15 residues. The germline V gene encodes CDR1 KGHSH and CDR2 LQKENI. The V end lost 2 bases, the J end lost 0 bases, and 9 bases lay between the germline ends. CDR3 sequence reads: CASSPNGASTDTQYF. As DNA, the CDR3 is TGTGCCAGCTCACCAAACGGGGCTAGCACAGATACGCAGTATTTT.

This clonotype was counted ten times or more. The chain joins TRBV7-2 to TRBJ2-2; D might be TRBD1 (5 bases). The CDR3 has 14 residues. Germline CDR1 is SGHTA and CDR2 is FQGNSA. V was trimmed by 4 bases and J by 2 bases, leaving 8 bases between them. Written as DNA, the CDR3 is TGTGCCAGCAGCTCCAGGGCCAACACCGGGGAGCTGTTTTTT. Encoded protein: CASSSRANTGELFF. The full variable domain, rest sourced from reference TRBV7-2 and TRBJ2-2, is GAGVSQSPSNKVTEKGKDVELRCDPISGHTALYWYRQSLGQGLEFLIYFQGNSAPDKSGLPSDRFSAERTGGSVSTLTIQRTQQEDSAVYLCASSSRANTGELFFGEGSRLTVL.

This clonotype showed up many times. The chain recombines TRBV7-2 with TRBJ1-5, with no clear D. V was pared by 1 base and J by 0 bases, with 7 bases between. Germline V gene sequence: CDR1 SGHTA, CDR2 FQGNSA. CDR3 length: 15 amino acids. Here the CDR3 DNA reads TGTGCCAGCAGCTTAGGCAGATATAGCAATCAGCCCCAGCATTTT. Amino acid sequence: CASSLGRYSNQPQHF.

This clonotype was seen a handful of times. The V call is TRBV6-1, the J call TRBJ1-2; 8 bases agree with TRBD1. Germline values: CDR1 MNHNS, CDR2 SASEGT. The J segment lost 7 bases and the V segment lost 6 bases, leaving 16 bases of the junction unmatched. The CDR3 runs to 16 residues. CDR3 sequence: CASSLVWGQVPSGYTF. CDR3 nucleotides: TGTGCCAGCAGCCTGGTCTGGGGACAGGTCCCCTCTGGCTACACCTTC.

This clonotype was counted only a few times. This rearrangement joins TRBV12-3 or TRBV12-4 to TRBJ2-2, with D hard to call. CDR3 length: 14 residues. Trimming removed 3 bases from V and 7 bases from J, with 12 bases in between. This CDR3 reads CASSFLKEGGELFF. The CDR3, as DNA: TGTGCCAGCAGTTTTTTAAAGGAAGGCGGGGAGCTGTTTTTT.

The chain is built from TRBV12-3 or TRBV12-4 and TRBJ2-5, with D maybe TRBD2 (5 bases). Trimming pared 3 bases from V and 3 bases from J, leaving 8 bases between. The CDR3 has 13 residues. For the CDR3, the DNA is TGTGCCAGCAGTTTTCGGGGAGAAGAGACCCAGTACTTC. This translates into CASSFRGEETQYF.

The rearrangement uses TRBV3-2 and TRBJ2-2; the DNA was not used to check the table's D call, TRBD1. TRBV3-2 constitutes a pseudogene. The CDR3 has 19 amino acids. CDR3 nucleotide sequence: TGTGCCAGCAGCCAAGATCGACGTACAGGGATGTGGGACACCGGGGAGCTGTTTTTT. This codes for CASSQDRRTGMWDTGELFF.

The CDR3 nucleotides read TGTGCCAGCAGTTCACCCGGGAGGGGCTATGGCTACACCTTC. Its protein product is CASSSPGRGYGYTF. J is TRBJ1-2 and V is TRBV12-3 or TRBV12-4; D may be TRBD1 (5 bases). The CDR3 contains 14 residues. Trimming took off 4 bases at V and 4 bases at J, with 13 bases between the two ends.

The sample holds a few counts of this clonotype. The CDR3 nucleotides are TGTGCCAGCAGCTTAGCGCGGACTAGCCCCCCCGGGGAGCTGTTTTTT. It specifies CASSLARTSPPGELFF. This chain links TRBV7-6 with TRBJ2-2; 8 bases agree with TRBD2. The CDR3 contains 16 residues. Germline CDR1 reads SGHVS; CDR2 reads FNYEAQ. The J segment lost 6 bases and the V segment lost 0 bases, leaving 6 bases of the junction unmatched.